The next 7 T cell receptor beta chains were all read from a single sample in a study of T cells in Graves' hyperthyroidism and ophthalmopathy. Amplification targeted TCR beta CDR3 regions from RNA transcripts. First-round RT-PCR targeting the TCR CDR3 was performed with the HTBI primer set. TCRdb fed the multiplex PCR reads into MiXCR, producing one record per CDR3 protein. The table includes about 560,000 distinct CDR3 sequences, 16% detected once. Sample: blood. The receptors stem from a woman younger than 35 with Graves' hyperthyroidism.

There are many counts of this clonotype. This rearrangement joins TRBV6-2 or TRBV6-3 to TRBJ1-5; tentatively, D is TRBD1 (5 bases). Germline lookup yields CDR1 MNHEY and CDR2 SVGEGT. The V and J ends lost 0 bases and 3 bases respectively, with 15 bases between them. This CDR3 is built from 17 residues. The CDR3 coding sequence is TGTGCCAGCAGTTACTCGCTACTAGGGGTATTCAATCAGCCCCAGCATTTT. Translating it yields CASSYSLLGVFNQPQHF.

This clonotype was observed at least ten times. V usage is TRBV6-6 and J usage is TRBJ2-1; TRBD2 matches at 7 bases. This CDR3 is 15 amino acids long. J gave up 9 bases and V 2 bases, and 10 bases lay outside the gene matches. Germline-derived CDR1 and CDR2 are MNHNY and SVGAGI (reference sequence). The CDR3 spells CASSYGTTPLGEQFF. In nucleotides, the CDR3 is TGTGCCAGCAGTTACGGGACTACCCCTTTGGGTGAGCAGTTCTTC.

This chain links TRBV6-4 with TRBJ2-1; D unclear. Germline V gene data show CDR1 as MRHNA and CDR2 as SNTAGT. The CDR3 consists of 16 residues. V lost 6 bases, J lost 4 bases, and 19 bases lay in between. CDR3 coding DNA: TGTGCCAGCAGCCCCCTCCAAGCTTCCCGTTACAATGAGCAGTTCTTC. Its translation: CASSPLQASRYNEQFF.

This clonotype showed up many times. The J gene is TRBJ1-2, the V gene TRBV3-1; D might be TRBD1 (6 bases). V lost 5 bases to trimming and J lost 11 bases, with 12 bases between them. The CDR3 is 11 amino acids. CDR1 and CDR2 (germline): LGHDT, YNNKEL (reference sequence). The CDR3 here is CASSSSTGYTF. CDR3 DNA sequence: TGTGCCAGCAGCTCAAGTACAGGGTACACCTTC.

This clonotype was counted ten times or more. The CDR3 reads CSARVGDAGQPQHF. CDR3 nucleotides: TGCAGTGCTAGAGTTGGGGACGCGGGTCAGCCCCAGCATTTT. The chain employs TRBV20-1 and TRBJ1-5; maybe TRBD1 (5 bases). Trimming removed 1 base from V and 6 bases from J, with 13 bases in between. This CDR3 region has 14 residues. Looked up from germline, CDR1 is DFQATT and CDR2 is SNEGSKA (reference sequence).

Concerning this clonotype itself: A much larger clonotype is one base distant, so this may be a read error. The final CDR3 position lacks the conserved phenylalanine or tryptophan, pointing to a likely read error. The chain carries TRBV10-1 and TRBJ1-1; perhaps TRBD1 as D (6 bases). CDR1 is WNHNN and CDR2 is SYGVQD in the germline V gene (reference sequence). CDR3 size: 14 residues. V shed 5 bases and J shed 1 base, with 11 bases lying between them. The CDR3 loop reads CASSMTTGNTEAFL. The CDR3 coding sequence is TGCGCCAGCAGTATGACGACAGGGAACACTGAAGCTTTCCTT.

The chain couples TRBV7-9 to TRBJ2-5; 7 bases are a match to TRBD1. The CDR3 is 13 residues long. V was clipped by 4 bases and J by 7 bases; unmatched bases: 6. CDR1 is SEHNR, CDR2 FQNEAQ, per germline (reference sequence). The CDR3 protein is CASSSGQRVTQYF. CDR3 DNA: TGTGCCAGCAGCTCGGGACAGAGGGTGACCCAGTACTTC.